Sequencing of this T cell receptor (beta chain) was carried out in a study of T cell repertoires in cytomegalovirus infection (dated 2019 in TCRdb). For the wider study: Recently identified HLA-C-restricted CMV epitopes, whose presentation resists viral immunomodulation, were targeted by peptide stimulations together with well-studied HLA-B-restricted epitopes. Because public TCR beta signatures pointed to carriage of CMV infection together with the matching HLA type, the HLA type of each donor mattered for the analysis.

Points on this clonotype: The target of this receptor is not known. The sample holds no much larger clone one base away, and base qualities are not on file.

What the study reported, not specific to this receptor: The ex vivo response was dominated by HLA-C-restricted CMV-specific TCR beta clonotypes, which also provided the single most frequent clonotype in two of eight donors. Cumulative frequency of public TCR beta family members discriminated carriers of CMV infection plus the relevant HLA type in this cohort and an independent approximately 370-donor cohort.

What the treatment or condition label conveys for this sample: in vitro stimulation with specific CMV peptide epitopes to enrich CMV-specific T cells. Sequencing was carried out with an Illumina HiSeq 1500. TCRdb ran its own pipeline on the public reads, namely fastp trimming at Q25 and MiXCR clone calling, and kept in-frame beta chains. Rows with a matching CDR3 protein are joined into one entry that keeps the most common DNA and genes. The sample table contains tens of thousands of distinct CDR3 sequences; only one count was recorded for about 24% of them. About 50% of the sample comes from the top ten. From the cysteine through the phenylalanine, the CDR3 covers 17 amino acids. Only the CDR3 portion is preserved as DNA: 51 bases, with reading frame beginning at the first base. CDR1 is given as SGHNT and CDR2 as YENEEA, both from the germline V gene. Trimming takes 2 bases from V and 0 bases from J, and the germline ends sit 15 bases apart.

The chain joins TRBV11-3 to TRBJ2-3; no D segment can be confidently identified. This TCR came from a human donor in good health (CMV status not recorded). Some clones in this sample may be carry-over from other donors' samples. The material sequenced was CD8+ T cells from cultured PBMCs, taken from culture after CMV antigen stimulation. The CDR3 protein is CASSLYPLAVSTDTQYF. The nucleotide sequence reads as follows: TGTGCCAGCAGCTTATACCCGCTTGCAGTTAGCACAGATACGCAGTATTTT.